This T cell receptor (beta chain) was sequenced in a study of graft-versus-host responses after intestinal transplantation. Study overall: Recipients had transplants, and these were multivisceral, liver-intestinal, or isolated intestinal. Anti-thymocyte globulin served as induction for all recipients, who then took tacrolimus and steroids for about 3 years.

As concerns this clone: Its antigen is unknown.

Findings of the study overall: Those patients showing graft-donor T cell macrochimerism displayed high graft-versus-host to host-versus-graft clonal ratios in allografts. There were GvH clones found in recipient marrow, and some of them appeared first in ileum or blood.

Looked up from germline, CDR1 is MNHEY and CDR2 is SVGAGI. CDR3 length: 15 amino acids. After removal of 2 bases from V and 6 bases from J, the junction contained 5 bases not matched to a gene. Generated by immunoSEQ multiplex PCR, the TCRdb table keeps only in-frame clones and is missing some. This sample carries approximately 86,000 clones, approximately 90% of them seen once, and the ten largest clones take about 0.44%. V and J are TRBV6-5 and TRBJ2-3; TRBD2 agrees at 10 bases. The sequencing used unstimulated CD8+ T cells sorted from spleen or lymph node cells, collected before transplant. This receptor was taken from a human donor who was the organ donor for an intestinal transplant. In DNA form, the CDR3 reads TGTGCCAGCAGTTACATAAGCGGGGGGGCGGATACGCAGTATTTT. Translation: CASSYISGGADTQYF.